One sample yielded the 11 T cell receptor beta chains listed below, sequenced in a study of blood T cell repertoires in COVID-19. The protocol was immunoSEQ multiplex PCR, while the TCRdb copy is restricted to in-frame clones and leaves out a portion. Of 300,000 to 400,000 clones listed, more than 75% are singletons. The sequencing input was peripheral blood. The receptors originated from a woman aged 55 to 70 with COVID-19, enrolled during active disease.

This clone was seen just once. J is TRBJ2-7 and V is TRBV6-5; possibly TRBD1 for D (6 bases). V was trimmed by 6 bases and J by 5 bases, leaving 14 bases between them. The CDR3 is made up of 13 amino acids. The germline gives CDR1 MNHEY, CDR2 SVGAGI. The DNA of the CDR3 is TGTGCCAGCAGGCTCAGGGGACGGGACGAGCAGTACTTC. Translated, it gives CASRLRGRDEQYF.

This chain joins TRBV9 and TRBJ2-3, with D tentatively TRBD1 (6 bases). Trimming cost V 3 bases and J 2 bases, with 10 bases left between them. The V gene's germline CDR1 is SGDLS and CDR2 YYNGEE. CDR3 length equals 14 residues. The CDR3 bases are TGTGCCAGCAGCGACCGGGACAACACAGATACGCAGTATTTT. Translated, it gives CASSDRDNTDTQYF. The variable domain in full, completed from reference TRBV9 and TRBJ2-3, reads DSGVTQTPKHLITATGQRVTLRCSPRSGDLSVYWYQQSLDQGLQFLIQYYNGEERAKGNILERFSAQQFPDLHSELNLSSLELGDSALYFCASSDRDNTDTQYFGPGTRLTVL.

The gene calls are TRBV7-3 and TRBJ1-2, with 8 bases that match TRBD1. The CDR3 extends over 13 amino acids. The germline gives CDR1 SGHTA, CDR2 FQGTGA. V was clipped by 5 bases and J by 4 bases; unmatched bases: 3. The CDR3 reads CASSPTGAYGYTF. Here the CDR3 DNA reads TGTGCCAGCAGCCCGACAGGGGCCTATGGCTACACCTTC. The whole variable domain, filled in from reference TRBV7-3 and TRBJ1-2, reads GAGVSQTPSNKVTEKGKYVELRCDPISGHTALYWYRQSLGQGPEFLIYFQGTGAADDSGLPNDRFFAVRPEGSVSTLKIQRTERGDSAVYLCASSPTGAYGYTFGSGTRLTVV.

This clone was observed once. The chain has TRBV6-1 and TRBJ2-5, with D hard to call. The V end lost 1 base, the J end lost 4 bases, and 7 bases lay between the germline ends. CDR1 is MNHNS and CDR2 is SASEGT in the germline V gene. The CDR3 has 13 amino acids. In nucleotides, the CDR3 is TGTGCCAGCAGTGAAGGGGCAGTAGAGACCCAGTACTTC. Its translation: CASSEGAVETQYF.

The rearrangement uses TRBV6-2 or TRBV6-3 and TRBJ1-1, with 7 bases that match TRBD1. Germline V gene lookup returns CDR1 MNHEY and CDR2 SVGEGT. Losses at the gene ends were 5 bases for V and 6 bases for J; bases not matched to a gene: 3. The CDR3 extends over 12 amino acids. CDR3 bases: TGTGCCAGCAGTCAAACAGGGGCTGAAGCTTTCTTT. This codes for CASSQTGAEAFF.

The V call is TRBV4-1, the J call TRBJ1-6; D is ambiguous. V was clipped by 1 base and J by 7 bases, with 5 bases between them. The CDR3 spans 13 residues. Germline assignment: CDR1 MGHRA and CDR2 YSYEKL. The CDR3 sequence: CASSQGVNSPLHF. The CDR3 nucleotides are TGCGCCAGCAGCCAAGGAGTGAATTCACCCCTCCACTTT.

This sequence joins TRBV30 and TRBJ1-2, with D maybe TRBD1 (5 bases). Trimming removed 1 base from V and 7 bases from J, with 13 bases in between. CDR1 and CDR2 from the germline V gene are GTSNPN and SVGIG (reference sequence). The CDR3 is 13 amino acids. CDR3 residues: CAWSGQTVSGYTF. As DNA, the CDR3 is TGTGCCTGGAGTGGCCAGACAGTATCTGGCTACACCTTC. The full variable domain, completed using reference TRBV30 and TRBJ1-2, is SQTIHQWPATLVQPVGSPLSLECTVEGTSNPNLYWYRQAAGRGLQLLFYSVGIGQISSEVPQNLSASRPQDRQFILSSKKLLLSDSGFYLCAWSGQTVSGYTFGSGTRLTVV.

V usage is TRBV29-1 and J usage is TRBJ1-1; D may be TRBD1 (5 bases). In germline, CDR1 is SQVTM, CDR2 ANQGSEA. There are 13 residues in the CDR3. V shed 7 bases and J shed 1 base, with 13 bases lying between them. The CDR3 sequence: CSAAGQTNTEAFF. DNA for the CDR3: TGCAGCGCTGCTGGACAAACGAACACTGAAGCTTTCTTT.

The genes are TRBV4-1 and TRBJ2-7, with a possible D match to TRBD2 (6 bases). V was trimmed by 3 bases and J by 6 bases, leaving 12 bases between them. The CDR3 sequence is 13 residues long. Germline CDR1 and CDR2: MGHRA and YSYEKL. In nucleotides, the CDR3 is TGCGCCAGCAGCCATGCCGGGGGAGGCGAGCAGTACTTC. As protein: CASSHAGGGEQYF.

This chain uses TRBV13 with TRBJ2-1, with TRBD2 matching 8 bases. J was trimmed by 6 bases and V by 5 bases; bases with no gene match: 9. Germline V gene lookup returns CDR1 PRHDT and CDR2 FYEKMQ (reference sequence). The CDR3 is 15 residues long. The CDR3 here is CASSPGLAARNEQFF. For the CDR3, the DNA is TGTGCCAGCAGCCCTGGACTAGCAGCCCGCAATGAGCAGTTCTTC.

The rearrangement joins TRBV28 to TRBJ2-5, with TRBD1 matching over 10 bases. After removal of 1 base from V and 5 bases from J, the junction contained 10 bases not matched to a gene. Per germline, CDR1 MDHEN and CDR2 SYDVKM. This CDR3 is built from 17 residues. The DNA of the CDR3 is TGTGCCAGCAGTTTATTAGATGGGACAGGGGTCTTCGAGACCCAGTACTTC. Its translation is CASSLLDGTGVFETQYF. Using reference TRBV28 and TRBJ2-5 for the parts outside the CDR3, the full variable domain is DVKVTQSSRYLVKRTGEKVFLECVQDMDHENMFWYRQDPGLGLRLIYFSYDVKMKEKGDIPEGYSVSREKKERFSLILESASTNQTSMYLCASSLLDGTGVFETQYFGPGTRLLVL.